This T cell receptor beta chain was obtained from a study of control samples from healthy donors and cancer patients. Germline V gene lookup returns CDR1 SGDLS and CDR2 YYNGEE. The CDR3 consists of 17 residues. J gave up 8 bases and V 0 bases, and 15 bases lay outside the gene matches. TCRdb's copy holds only in-frame clones and misses some; the assay was immunoSEQ multiplex PCR. The sample records about 70,000 clones, 75% to 90% being singletons. This chain joins TRBV9 and TRBJ2-5, with 8 bases lining up with TRBD2. This TCR was recovered from a woman between 45 and 65 years old with lung cancer. The sample consisted of PBMCs. The CDR3 DNA sequence: TGTGCCAGCAGCGTAGGAGGTACTAGCGGAGATCAGGGCACCCAGTACTTC. Its protein is CASSVGGTSGDQGTQYF.